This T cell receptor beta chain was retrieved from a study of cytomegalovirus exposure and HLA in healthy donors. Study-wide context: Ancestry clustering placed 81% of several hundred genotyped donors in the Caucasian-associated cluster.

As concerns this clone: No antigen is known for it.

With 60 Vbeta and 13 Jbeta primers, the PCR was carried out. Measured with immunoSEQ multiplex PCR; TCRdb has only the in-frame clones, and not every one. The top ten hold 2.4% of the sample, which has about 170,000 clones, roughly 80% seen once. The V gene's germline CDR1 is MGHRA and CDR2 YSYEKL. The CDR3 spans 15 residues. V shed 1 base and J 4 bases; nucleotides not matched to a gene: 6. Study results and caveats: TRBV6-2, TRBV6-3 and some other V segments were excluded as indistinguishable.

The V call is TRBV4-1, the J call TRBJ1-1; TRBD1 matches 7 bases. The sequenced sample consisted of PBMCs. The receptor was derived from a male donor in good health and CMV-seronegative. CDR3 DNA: TGCGCCAGCAGCCAAGGTAGACAGGGTAGCACTGAAGCTTTCTTT. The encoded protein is CASSQGRQGSTEAFF.